The present T cell receptor beta chain was sequenced within a study of T cell responses to AZD1222 COVID-19 vaccine. Whole-study results and caveats: Unmutated regions of variants are reportedly targeted by nearly half of spike-specific TCRs. Clonal diversity was possibly underestimated, and white British individuals and females predominated among donors. Spike-specific TCR repertoires showed rising breadth and depth after two AZD1222 doses.

The germline gives CDR1 SGHRS, CDR2 YFSETQ. The CDR3 has 16 amino acids. Trimming removed 4 bases from V and 6 bases from J, with 22 bases in between. There are a few counts of this clone. The antigen is unknown. Profiling relied on immunoSEQ multiplex PCR, and the TCRdb table lists in-frame clones only, not all of them. The sample has more than 70,000 clones, approximately 90% seen once. The chain is built from TRBV5-1 and TRBJ1-2; D ambiguous. This specimen consisted of peripheral blood, obtained 28 days after the second AZD1222 dose. This receptor was identified in an adult who received the AZD1222 COVID-19 vaccine. The CDR3 spells CASSVDGQLLSDGYTF. For the CDR3, the DNA is TGCGCCAGCAGCGTGGACGGCCAGCTCCTTTCTGATGGCTACACCTTC.